A single sample is the source of the 15 T cell receptor beta chains below, sequenced in a study of blood T cell repertoires in COVID-19. Sequenced by immunoSEQ multiplex PCR; TCRdb stores in-frame clones only, minus some. The sample has 130,000 or so clones; roughly 90% are singletons. What was sequenced was peripheral blood. These receptors originate from a man between 65 and 85 years old with active COVID-19.

The chain couples TRBV27 to TRBJ2-7, with D possibly being TRBD2 (6 bases). CDR3 size: 17 residues. The germline V and J ends were trimmed by 6 bases and 0 bases, with 21 bases remaining between them. The germline gives CDR1 MNHEY, CDR2 SMNVEV (reference sequence). In DNA, the CDR3 is TGTGCCAGCAGCGACACTAACAGGAGGGGACTCTCCTACGAGCAGTACTTC. Protein product: CASSDTNRRGLSYEQYF.

This clone was found once. The chain uses TRBV2 and TRBJ2-4, with D maybe TRBD2 (6 bases). V was clipped by 8 bases and J by 8 bases, with 10 bases between them. Germline assignment: CDR1 SNHLY and CDR2 FYNNEI. The CDR3 spans 11 residues. The CDR3, as DNA: TGTGCCAGCCGGGGGTGGGACATTCAGTACTTC. It specifies CASRGWDIQYF.

The CDR3 nucleotides read TGTGCCAGCAGTGACAGCCCCAGGGCGGGAGGTATCCCCTACGAGCAGTACTTC. Residues: CASSDSPRAGGIPYEQYF. V and J are TRBV6-1 and TRBJ2-7; TRBD2 matches at 8 bases. The CDR3 sequence is 18 residues long. Germline trimming cut 3 bases from V and 2 bases from J; bases unmatched to any gene: 15. Germline V gives CDR1 MNHNS, CDR2 SASEGT.

J is TRBJ1-4 and V is TRBV9, with D maybe TRBD1 (5 bases). Looked up from germline, CDR1 is SGDLS and CDR2 is YYNGEE. V was cut by 3 bases and J by 0 bases, with 18 bases left in between. CDR3 length: 18 residues. The CDR3 region has the DNA TGTGCCAGCAGCGGAGAATCGGGGGTGGGCGCAACTAATGAAAAACTGTTTTTT. Translation: CASSGESGVGATNEKLFF.

The V gene is TRBV7-3, the J gene TRBJ2-1, with TRBD2 identical over 8 bases. Germline lookup yields CDR1 SGHTA and CDR2 FQGTGA. The CDR3 contains 17 residues. Losses at the gene ends were 4 bases for V and 1 base for J; bases not matched to a gene: 9. The CDR3 reads CASSSGTSPRSYNEQFF. CDR3 nucleotides: TGTGCCAGCAGCTCGGGGACTAGTCCCCGTTCCTACAATGAGCAGTTCTTC.

The chain couples TRBV7-2 to TRBJ2-1, with 8 bases lining up with TRBD2. The junction had 10 bases not matched to a gene; V was cut back by 6 bases and J by 6 bases. The CDR3 sequence is 15 residues long. CDR1 SGHTA and CDR2 FQGNSA come from the germline V gene. The CDR3 sequence is CASRYGGSGGNEQFF. The CDR3 nucleotides read TGTGCCAGCAGGTACGGGGGCAGCGGGGGCAATGAGCAGTTCTTC.

V and J are TRBV10-3 and TRBJ1-1; possibly TRBD1 for D (5 bases). The CDR3 extends over 14 amino acids. V was pared by 2 bases and J by 4 bases, with 11 bases between. Germline V lookup: CDR1 ENHRY, CDR2 SYGVKD. The CDR3, as DNA: TGTGCCATCAGTGAGAGAGCCCAGGGCACTGAAGCTTTCTTT. Residues: CAISERAQGTEAFF.

This chain connects TRBV19 to TRBJ2-1; TRBD2 matches 8 bases. Trimming took 6 bases from V and 0 from J; bases not matched to a gene: 16. Germline V lookup: CDR1 LNHDA, CDR2 SQIVND (reference sequence). CDR3 length equals 19 residues. This CDR3 is CASSPRGREERSSYNEQFF. In DNA, the CDR3 is TGTGCCAGTAGCCCCCGGGGGCGGGAGGAAAGGAGCTCCTACAATGAGCAGTTCTTC.

This clone appeared a single time. The genes are TRBV7-2 and TRBJ2-7; 11 nucleotides line up with TRBD2. In germline, CDR1 is SGHTA, CDR2 FQGNSA. Trimming removed 0 bases from V and 5 bases from J; junction bases left unmatched: 6. The CDR3 has 16 amino acids. CDR3 coding DNA: TGTGCCAGCAGCTTAGCAGGGACTAGCGGTTTCCACGAGCAGTACTTC. It encodes CASSLAGTSGFHEQYF.

The chain recombines TRBV20-1 with TRBJ1-1; D is unresolved. Germline CDR1 reads DFQATT; CDR2 reads SNEGSKA (reference sequence). The CDR3 loop spans 11 amino acids. CDR3 protein: CSPLRNTEAFF. The CDR3 DNA reads TGCAGCCCCCTGCGGAACACTGAAGCTTTCTTT.

This clone was detected only once. This chain uses TRBV5-4 with TRBJ2-5; 10 nucleotides agree with TRBD2. CDR3 size: 16 residues. CDR1 is SGHNT and CDR2 is YYREEE in the germline V gene (reference sequence). J lost 2 bases, V lost 0 bases, and 4 bases had no gene match. CDR3 in DNA: TGTGCCAGCAGCTTGGGTTTAGCGGGAGGACAAGAGACCCAGTACTTC. This encodes CASSLGLAGGQETQYF.

The rearrangement joins TRBV9 to TRBJ2-5; D is perhaps TRBD1 (5 bases). Germline V lookup: CDR1 SGDLS, CDR2 YYNGEE. The V gene lost 3 bases and the J gene lost 2 bases, with 8 bases spanning the gap. This CDR3 is built from 13 residues. The DNA for the CDR3 is TGTGCCAGCAGCGGACAGTCTCAAGAGACCCAGTACTTC. Amino acids: CASSGQSQETQYF.

The V and J genes are TRBV7-3 and TRBJ1-1; TRBD1 matches 11 bases. After removal of 5 bases from V and 4 bases from J, the junction contained 6 bases not matched to a gene. Germline V lookup: CDR1 SGHTA, CDR2 FQGTGA. The CDR3 length is 15 residues. The CDR3 sequence: CASSRSGTGGTEAFF. CDR3 nucleotides: TGTGCCAGCAGCCGCTCCGGGACAGGGGGCACTGAAGCTTTCTTT.

This sequence joins TRBV14 and TRBJ1-1; D is unclear. CDR3 size: 15 residues. Germline lookup yields CDR1 SGHDN and CDR2 FVKESK. Trimming removed 1 base at V and 3 bases at J, with 12 bases between. Written as DNA, the CDR3 is TGTGCCAGCAGCCAAGGGACCCTGCGGGACACTGAAGCTTTCTTT. Protein product: CASSQGTLRDTEAFF.

The chain has TRBV7-2 and TRBJ1-5; 10 nucleotides line up with TRBD1. The CDR3 covers 15 residues. CDR1 SGHTA and CDR2 FQGNSA come from the germline V gene. After removal of 5 bases from V and 2 bases from J, the junction contained 3 bases not matched to a gene. CDR3 region: CASSPGTGGNQPQHF. DNA for the CDR3: TGTGCCAGCAGCCCCGGGACAGGGGGCAATCAGCCCCAGCATTTT.